Shown below are 12 T cell receptor beta chains from a single sample sequenced in a study of early T cells in non-severe SARS-CoV-2 infection. TCRdb called the 5' RACE reads again in MiXCR, with one record for every CDR3 protein. In the table there are about 64,000 distinct CDR3 sequences, over 4.5% of which are singletons. Sequencing was carried out using whole blood. The source is an adult who was a healthcare worker with PCR-confirmed SARS-CoV-2 infection or an uninfected control (not recorded which).

The sample holds a few counts of this clonotype. The CDR3 loop is CAISFGRETEAFF. The CDR3 bases are TGTGCCATCAGTTTTGGCCGGGAGACTGAAGCTTTCTTT. This sequence joins TRBV10-3 and TRBJ1-1, with D hard to call. The CDR3 totals 13 residues. Germline V gene data show CDR1 as ENHRY and CDR2 as SYGVKD. Trimming pared 5 bases from V and 5 bases from J, leaving 12 bases between.

The DNA for the CDR3 is TGTGCCAGCAGCTTAACCGGTGAACAGCCCCAGCATTTT. This translates into CASSLTGEQPQHF. The V and J genes are TRBV7-9 and TRBJ1-5; D remains unclear. V lost 2 bases to trimming and J lost 7 bases, with 9 bases between them. Germline V CDR1 and CDR2: SEHNR, FQNEAQ (reference sequence). This CDR3 is 13 amino acids long.

This clonotype was recorded many times. The J gene is TRBJ1-1, the V gene TRBV7-8; no clear D gene. The germline V and J ends were trimmed by 4 bases and 5 bases, with 11 bases remaining between them. Looked up from germline, CDR1 is SGHVS and CDR2 is FQNEAQ. The CDR3 length is 13 residues. The CDR3 sequence is CASSSIGQTEAFF. In DNA, the CDR3 is TGTGCCAGCAGCTCTATTGGCCAGACTGAAGCTTTCTTT. Full variable domain (rest looked up from reference TRBV7-8 and TRBJ1-1): GAGVSQSPRYKVAKRGQDVALRCDPISGHVSLFWYQQALGQGPEFLTYFQNEAQLDKSGLPSDRFFAERPEGSVSTLKIQRTQQEDSAVYLCASSSIGQTEAFFGQGTRLTVV.

This clonotype was picked up a small number of times. This chain uses TRBV2 with TRBJ2-1; possible D gene TRBD1, 5 bases. Trimming left V 3 bases short and J 9 bases short, with 12 bases between. Per germline, CDR1 SNHLY and CDR2 FYNNEI. The CDR3 sequence is 13 residues long. The DNA of the CDR3 is TGTGCCAGCAGTGATGACAGACCCTCTGAGCAGTTCTTC. Its translation is CASSDDRPSEQFF.

This clonotype came up many times. The V gene is TRBV7-3, the J gene TRBJ2-7; the D gene could be TRBD1 or TRBD2 (5 bases each). Germline CDR1 reads SGHTA; CDR2 reads FQGTGA. V was shortened by 5 bases and J by 3 bases, with 14 bases between the two germline ends. CDR3 length: 14 amino acids. Here the CDR3 DNA reads TGTGCCAGCAGCAAATCCGGGACCAACTACGAGCAGTACTTC. Residues: CASSKSGTNYEQYF.

The J gene is TRBJ1-4, the V gene TRBV10-3; D not certain. V was clipped by 0 bases and J by 8 bases, with 13 bases between them. This CDR3 contains 15 residues. In germline, CDR1 is ENHRY, CDR2 SYGVKD. CDR3 region: CAISESPGLEEKLFF. The CDR3 region has the DNA TGTGCCATCAGTGAGTCGCCCGGACTGGAAGAAAAACTGTTTTTT.

This clonotype was seen repeatedly, ten times or more. The J gene is TRBJ1-4, the V gene TRBV29-1; D remains unclear. The CDR3 extends over 14 amino acids. V shed 0 bases and J shed 8 bases, with 13 bases lying between them. Germline loops: CDR1 SQVTM, CDR2 ANQGSEA. CDR3 sequence: CSVEEPRGGEKLFF. The DNA of the CDR3 is TGCAGCGTTGAAGAACCCCGGGGAGGCGAAAAACTGTTTTTT.

Ten or more counts support this clonotype. CDR3: CSADPGHGYNEQFF. CDR3 coding DNA: TGCAGTGCTGACCCGGGACACGGGTACAATGAGCAGTTCTTC. The V gene is TRBV20-1, the J gene TRBJ2-1; possible D gene TRBD1, 6 bases. CDR3 length equals 14 residues. Trimming stripped 5 bases from V and 4 bases from J, with 15 bases between. CDR1 is DFQATT and CDR2 is SNEGSKA in the germline V gene (reference sequence).

This clonotype showed up just a few times. The genes are TRBV11-2 and TRBJ2-7; no clear D. The V gene's germline CDR1 is SGHAT and CDR2 FQNNGV. The ends were cut back, 2 bases at V and 7 bases at J, with 6 bases in the middle. CDR3 size: 11 residues. The CDR3 is CASSLLEEQYF. The DNA of the CDR3 is TGTGCCAGCAGCTTACTAGAGGAGCAGTACTTC.

This clonotype has a count of ten or more. This chain connects TRBV6-5 to TRBJ2-6; D may be TRBD2 (5 bases). The length of the CDR3 is 16 residues. Germline V gene lookup returns CDR1 MNHEY and CDR2 SVGAGI. V was cut by 3 bases and J by 0 bases, with 9 bases left in between. In nucleotides, the CDR3 is TGTGCCAGCAGTTATGATGGGAGCTCTGGGGCCAACGTCCTGACTTTC. Encoded protein: CASSYDGSSGANVLTF.

The V gene is TRBV7-2, the J gene TRBJ2-5; perhaps TRBD2 as D (6 bases). The CDR3 sequence is 15 residues long. V lost 3 bases to trimming and J lost 3 bases, with 14 bases between them. Germline loops: CDR1 SGHTA, CDR2 FQGNSA. The CDR3 nucleotides read TGTGCCAGCAGCTTTCCTGGCGGGATCGAAGAGACCCAGTACTTC. Protein sequence: CASSFPGGIEETQYF.

The J gene is TRBJ2-5, the V gene TRBV29-1; TRBD2 is a possible D gene (5 bases). V lost 0 bases and J lost 5, with 19 bases in between. The germline CDR1 and CDR2 sequences are SQVTM and ANQGSEA. The CDR3 runs 16 residues. The CDR3 DNA follows: TGCAGCGTTGAAGAAAGTGGGAGTACCCGCACGGAGACCCAGTACTTC. Amino acids: CSVEESGSTRTETQYF.